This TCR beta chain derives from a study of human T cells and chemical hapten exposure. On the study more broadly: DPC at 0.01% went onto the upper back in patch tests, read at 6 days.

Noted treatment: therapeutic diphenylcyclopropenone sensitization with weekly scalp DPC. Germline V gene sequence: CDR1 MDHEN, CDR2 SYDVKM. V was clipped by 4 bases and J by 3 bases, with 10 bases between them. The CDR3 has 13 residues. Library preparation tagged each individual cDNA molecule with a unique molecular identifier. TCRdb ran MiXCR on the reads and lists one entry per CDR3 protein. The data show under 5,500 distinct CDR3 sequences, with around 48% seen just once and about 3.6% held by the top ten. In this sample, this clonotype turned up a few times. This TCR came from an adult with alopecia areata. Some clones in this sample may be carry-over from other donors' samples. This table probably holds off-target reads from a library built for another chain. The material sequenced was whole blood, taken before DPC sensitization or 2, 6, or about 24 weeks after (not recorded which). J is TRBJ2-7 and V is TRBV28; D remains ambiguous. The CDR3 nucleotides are TGTGCCAGCAGTTCCCCGTTACTCTACGAGCAGTACTTC. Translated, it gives CASSSPLLYEQYF.